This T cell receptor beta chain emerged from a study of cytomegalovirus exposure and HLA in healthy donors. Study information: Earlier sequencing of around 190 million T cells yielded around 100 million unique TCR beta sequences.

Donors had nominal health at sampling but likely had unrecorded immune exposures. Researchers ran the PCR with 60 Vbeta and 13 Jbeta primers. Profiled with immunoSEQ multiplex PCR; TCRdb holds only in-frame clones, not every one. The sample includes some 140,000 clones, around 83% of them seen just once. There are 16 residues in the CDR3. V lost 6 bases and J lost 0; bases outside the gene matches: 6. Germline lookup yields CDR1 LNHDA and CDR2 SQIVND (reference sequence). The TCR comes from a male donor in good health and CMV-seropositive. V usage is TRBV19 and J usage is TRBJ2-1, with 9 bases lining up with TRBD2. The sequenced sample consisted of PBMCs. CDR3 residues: CASRLAGSLSYNEQFF. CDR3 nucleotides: TGTGCCAGTAGGCTAGCGGGGTCCCTCTCCTACAATGAGCAGTTCTTC.